The source of this T cell receptor beta chain is a study of shared clonotypes between healthy human individuals. Repertoires were generated with immunoSEQ multiplex PCR, while TCRdb's copy carries only in-frame clones and drops some. In the table there are 2,500,000 or so clones, 93% of which are singletons. CDR3 size: 14 residues. Germline values: CDR1 SGHTA, CDR2 FQGTGA. V lost 6 bases to trimming and J lost 6 bases, with 18 bases between them. This chain links TRBV7-3 with TRBJ2-7; weak D call: TRBD1 (6 bases). The sample taken for sequencing was naive CD4+ T cells from PBMCs. Regarding subset: CD45RA+ positively selected. The TCR originated in a man aged 18 to 29 in good health. Some clones in this sample may be carry-over from other donors' samples. The CDR3 nucleotides read TGTGCCAGCAGGGGGCCGGGACACCTCGGCGAGCAGTACTTC. Translated: CASRGPGHLGEQYF.